These T cell receptor beta chains were read from a single sample in a study of T-cell memory formation after mild COVID-19. TCRdb itself ran the 5' RACE reads through MiXCR, one entry per CDR3 protein. The table lists under 250,000 distinct CDR3 sequences, approximately 10% of them singletons. The sequencing input was PBMCs or a T cell subset sorted from them (not recorded which). These receptors came from a man aged 18 to 30 who had mild COVID-19 (a few samples of this study predate the infection). Cell type and time point are not known. The CDR3 runs from the conserved cysteine through the conserved F or W. The D gene is left open where the match is weak. Rows may omit the clone size; those that give it use once, few, many or a size class.

v_call	d_call	j_call	clone_size	cdr3_nt	cdr3_aa
TRBV24-1	-	TRBJ2-1	-	TGTGCCACCAGTGATCCTACCGGAGGGGGTGGGAATGAGCAGTTCTTC	CATSDPTGGGGNEQFF
TRBV5-1	-	TRBJ2-7	few	TGCGCCAGCAGCCGGGAGGGACAGATCTACGAGCAGTACTTC	CASSREGQIYEQYF
TRBV25-1	-	TRBJ2-2	few	TGTGCCAGCAGTGGATGGAGGCAAAACACCGGGGAGCTGTTTTTT	CASSGWRQNTGELFF
TRBV7-2	TRBD2	TRBJ2-7	-	TGTGCCAGCAGTCCAAGCGGGGGGCGTAGCTACGAGCAGTACTTC	CASSPSGGRSYEQYF
TRBV9	TRBD1	TRBJ1-2	-	TGTGCCAGCGGCGTAGAGGGGGCTTGGACCGCTAACTATGGCTACACCTTC	CASGVEGAWTANYGYTF
TRBV5-1	-	TRBJ2-5	few	TGCGCCAGCAGCTTGCTGAGGGGGGACCAAGAGACCCAGTACTTC	CASSLLRGDQETQYF
TRBV9	TRBD1	TRBJ2-3	few	TGTGCCAGCAGCCCCCGGACAGGCACGCAGTATTTT	CASSPRTGTQYF
TRBV20-1	-	TRBJ1-5	-	TGCAGTGCCTCAGGGACCAATCAGCCCCAGCATTTT	CSASGTNQPQHF
TRBV2	-	TRBJ2-1	many	TGTGCCAGCGTCGCCGATAACGTAGAGCAGTTCTTC	CASVADNVEQFF
TRBV5-1	-	TRBJ2-1	many	TGCGCCAGCAGCCTTGAGATACCTTACAATGAGCAGTTCTTC	CASSLEIPYNEQFF
TRBV10-3	-	TRBJ2-2	few	TGTGCCATCAGTGGTCAGGATGAGAGGGGTACCGGGGAGCTGTTTTTT	CAISGQDERGTGELFF
TRBV20-1	TRBD1	TRBJ1-2	-	TGCAGTGCTGGGACAGGGGGCACTAACTATGGCTACACCTTC	CSAGTGGTNYGYTF
TRBV6-2/TRBV6-3	-	TRBJ1-6	few	TGTGCCAGCAGCCAGGAGGGATATAATTCACCCCTCCACTTT	CASSQEGYNSPLHF
TRBV7-2	-	TRBJ2-5	many	TGTGCCAGCAGCTTAGAAAGGGGCTCAGAGACCCAGTACTTC	CASSLERGSETQYF
TRBV6-6	-	TRBJ2-5	many	TGTGCCAGCAGGGGGACAGAGACCCAGTACTTC	CASRGTETQYF
TRBV5-1	-	TRBJ2-6	few	TGCGCCAGCAGCTTGGGCCTGGATCAGTCTGGGGCCAACGTCCTGACTTTC	CASSLGLDQSGANVLTF
TRBV2	TRBD1	TRBJ1-3	-	TGTGCCAGCAGGAGGGACAGCGCTGGAAACACCATATATTTT	CASRRDSAGNTIYF
TRBV18	-	TRBJ2-3	few	TGTGCCAGCTCACCCTCCCTACAGGGCACAGATACGCAGTATTTT	CASSPSLQGTDTQYF
TRBV6-5	TRBD1	TRBJ1-3	few	TGTGCCAGCAGAGGACAGGGGGCTTCTAATGGAAACACCATATATTTT	CASRGQGASNGNTIYF
TRBV7-9	-	TRBJ2-2	few	TGTGCCAGCAGCTTATCGGTTCGGACTCGAACTCTTCAGACCGGGGAGCTGTTTTTT	CASSLSVRTRTLQTGELFF
TRBV9	-	TRBJ1-6	many	TGTGCCAGCAGCGTAGCGGCAGGGGAAAATTCACCCCTCCACTTT	CASSVAAGENSPLHF
TRBV7-8	-	TRBJ2-5	-	TGTGCCAGCAGCTTAGAGTGGCAAATCCAAGAGACCCAGTACTTC	CASSLEWQIQETQYF
TRBV5-1	TRBD2	TRBJ2-3	few	TGCGCCAGCAGCTTGATGAGCGGGGGCACAGATACGCAGTATTTT	CASSLMSGGTDTQYF
TRBV20-1	-	TRBJ2-5	few	TGCAGTGCTGAGATCAGGGACGCCCAAGAGACCCAGTACTTC	CSAEIRDAQETQYF
TRBV19	-	TRBJ2-2	few	TGTGCCAGTAGTACGGTGAACACCGGGGAGCTGTTTTTT	CASSTVNTGELFF
TRBV3-1	-	TRBJ2-4	few	TGTGCCAGCAGCCAAGGGGCCTGGGCAAACATTCAGTACTTC	CASSQGAWANIQYF
TRBV10-3	TRBD1	TRBJ2-3	few	TGTGCCATCAGCACCGGGACAGGGGTTGGAGATACGCAGTATTTT	CAISTGTGVGDTQYF
TRBV5-1	-	TRBJ2-5	-	TGCGCCAGCAGCCTCGGGATACAGACCCAGTACTTC	CASSLGIQTQYF
TRBV29-1	-	TRBJ2-3	-	TGCAGCGTTGAAGATCAGGAACGGGCCTGGGATACGCAGTATTTT	CSVEDQERAWDTQYF
TRBV12-3/TRBV12-4	-	TRBJ1-2	few	TGTGCCAGCAGTTTTGGGCCGACCTATGGCTACACCTTC	CASSFGPTYGYTF
TRBV2	-	TRBJ1-6	few	TGTGCCAGCGGAGGTCTCGTTGCAGGGGTTTCTTCACCCCTCCACTTT	CASGGLVAGVSSPLHF
TRBV5-1	-	TRBJ2-3	-	TGCGCCAGCAGCTGGTGGGGGGGCACAGATACGCAGTATTTT	CASSWWGGTDTQYF
TRBV5-1	-	TRBJ1-4	few	TGCGCCAGCAGCGACAGGACGGGGGGGAATGAAAAACTGTTTTTT	CASSDRTGGNEKLFF
TRBV5-1	TRBD2	TRBJ2-7	-	TGCGCCAGCAGCGATGGACTAGTAGCGTCCTACGAGCAGTACTTC	CASSDGLVASYEQYF
TRBV6-5	-	TRBJ2-3	few	TGTGCCAGCAGTTACTCGGCACACTCCACAGATACGCAGTATTTT	CASSYSAHSTDTQYF
TRBV4-3	-	TRBJ2-5	few	TGCGCCAGCAGCCAAGATTTTGGAGGGGCCGAGACCCAGTACTTC	CASSQDFGGAETQYF
TRBV19	TRBD2	TRBJ2-3	-	TGTGCCAGTCGGGGGGGCTTTCGGGATACGCAGTATTTT	CASRGGFRDTQYF
TRBV4-2	-	TRBJ2-3	many	TGTGCCAGCAGCCAAGCCCAGACTAGATCGGATACGCAGTATTTT	CASSQAQTRSDTQYF
TRBV5-1	TRBD1	TRBJ2-1	few	TGCGCCAGCAGCGGAGACAGGGGAGGAAAGAATGAGCAGTTCTTC	CASSGDRGGKNEQFF
TRBV7-2	-	TRBJ1-2	-	TGTGCCAGCAGCCAGCGTTATGGGGGCAGGGCGCACTATGGCTACACCTTC	CASSQRYGGRAHYGYTF
TRBV10-3	-	TRBJ1-1	-	TGTGCCATCAGTTACAATCCGAACACTGAAGCTTTCTTT	CAISYNPNTEAFF
TRBV6-5	-	TRBJ2-3	-	TGTGCCAGCAGTTACTCGACAGGTACTAGCACAGATACGCAGTATTTT	CASSYSTGTSTDTQYF
TRBV5-8	TRBD2	TRBJ2-1	-	TGTGCCAGCAGCTTGGCCGGGGTAGCGGGGGACAATGAGCAGTTCTTC	CASSLAGVAGDNEQFF
TRBV19	-	TRBJ2-3	-	TGTGCCAGTAGTGTGACCCGAACAGATACGCAGTATTTT	CASSVTRTDTQYF
TRBV4-3	TRBD2	TRBJ2-5	-	TGCGCCAGCAGCCAGGCCTCGTCGCGGGGGGCGGGGGAGACCCAGTACTTC	CASSQASSRGAGETQYF
TRBV4-3	TRBD1	TRBJ1-2	-	TGCGCCAGCAGCCAAGACAGGGGGACGGGCTACACCTTC	CASSQDRGTGYTF
TRBV20-1	-	TRBJ2-1	-	TGCAGTGCGAGACGGGAAAATGAGCAGTTCTTC	CSARRENEQFF
TRBV7-2	-	TRBJ2-3	many	TGTGCCAGCAGCGGGCGGGTGGCAGATACGCAGTATTTT	CASSGRVADTQYF
TRBV18	-	TRBJ2-3	-	TGTGCCAGCTCACCACCCTCCAGCAGCACAGATACGCAGTATTTT	CASSPPSSSTDTQYF
TRBV6-1	-	TRBJ2-2	-	TGTGCCAGCAGCACCCAGGGGAACACCGGGGAGCTGTTTTTT	CASSTQGNTGELFF
TRBV6-2/TRBV6-3	-	TRBJ2-6	-	TGTGCCAGCGCGACCTCTGGGGCCAACGTCCTGACTTTC	CASATSGANVLTF
TRBV12-3/TRBV12-4	TRBD1	TRBJ2-7	-	TGTGCCAGCAGTCTCCGGGACAGGGTCGAGCAGTACTTC	CASSLRDRVEQYF
TRBV4-3	TRBD1	TRBJ1-5	many	TGCGCCAGCAGCCAAGTTGGTCAGGACAGGGTGTTTCAGCCCCAGCATTTT	CASSQVGQDRVFQPQHF
TRBV5-1	-	TRBJ2-1	many	TGCGCCAGCAGCTTGAATGGGGGACTCTCCTACAATGAGCAGTTCTTC	CASSLNGGLSYNEQFF
TRBV3-1	TRBD1	TRBJ2-2	-	TGTGCCAGCAGCCCGGGTGGACAGGGGGATAACGGGGAGCTGTTTTTT	CASSPGGQGDNGELFF
TRBV6-5	TRBD1	TRBJ1-2	few	TGTGCCAGCAGTACGTCCGGGACAGGAGACTATGGCTACACCTTC	CASSTSGTGDYGYTF
TRBV5-1	TRBD2	TRBJ2-1	few	TGCGCCAGCAGCTTGACTAGCGGGGGTCCCTACAATGAGCAGTTCTTC	CASSLTSGGPYNEQFF
TRBV20-1	-	TRBJ2-7	many	TGCAGTGCTAGACAGACCACCTACGAGCAGTACTTC	CSARQTTYEQYF
TRBV7-2	-	TRBJ2-1	-	TGTGCCAGCAGCGTAACGACAGGGACTCATGAGCAGTTCTTC	CASSVTTGTHEQFF
TRBV29-1	-	TRBJ1-2	few	TGCAGCGTTCAGGTCAGCTCCTATGGCTACACCTTC	CSVQVSSYGYTF